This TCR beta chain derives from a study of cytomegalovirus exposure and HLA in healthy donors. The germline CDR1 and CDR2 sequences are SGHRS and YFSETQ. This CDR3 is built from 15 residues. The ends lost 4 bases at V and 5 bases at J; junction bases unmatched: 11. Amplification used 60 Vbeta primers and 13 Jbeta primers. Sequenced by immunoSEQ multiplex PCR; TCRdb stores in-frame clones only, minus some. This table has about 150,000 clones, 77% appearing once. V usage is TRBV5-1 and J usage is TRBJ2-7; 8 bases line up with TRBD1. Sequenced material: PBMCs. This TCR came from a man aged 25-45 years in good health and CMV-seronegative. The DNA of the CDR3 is TGCGCCAGCAGCGGGGCCGGGACAGGTTTTGACGAGCAGTACTTC. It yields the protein CASSGAGTGFDEQYF.